This T cell receptor (beta chain) was recorded in a study of cytomegalovirus exposure and HLA in healthy donors. Study-wide background: Within an early data release were 65 million to 90 million unique TCRs drawn from HLA-typed donors.

Whole-study results and caveats: The listing of 150 to 200 TCR beta chains classed them as cytomegalovirus-associated. A previous analysis found most TCR beta V segments productive roughly 87% or roughly 30% of the time.

13 Jbeta primers and 60 Vbeta primers were used for the PCR. The table came from immunoSEQ multiplex PCR; TCRdb's copy has only in-frame clones and leaves some out. The sample has 250,000 or so clones, about 85% seen once. For this clone: Its cognate antigen is unknown.

The clonotype comes from a human donor in good health. Specimen: PBMCs.

The CDR3 DNA sequence: TGTGCCAGCAGCTTAGGCACAGGTGACAGCAATCAGCCCCAGCATTTT. Protein: CASSLGTGDSNQPQHF. The V and J genes are TRBV7-9 and TRBJ1-5; possible D gene TRBD1, 5 bases. V gave up 1 base and J gave up 1 base, with 11 bases separating them. CDR3 size: 16 residues. Germline values: CDR1 SEHNR, CDR2 FQNEAQ (reference sequence).